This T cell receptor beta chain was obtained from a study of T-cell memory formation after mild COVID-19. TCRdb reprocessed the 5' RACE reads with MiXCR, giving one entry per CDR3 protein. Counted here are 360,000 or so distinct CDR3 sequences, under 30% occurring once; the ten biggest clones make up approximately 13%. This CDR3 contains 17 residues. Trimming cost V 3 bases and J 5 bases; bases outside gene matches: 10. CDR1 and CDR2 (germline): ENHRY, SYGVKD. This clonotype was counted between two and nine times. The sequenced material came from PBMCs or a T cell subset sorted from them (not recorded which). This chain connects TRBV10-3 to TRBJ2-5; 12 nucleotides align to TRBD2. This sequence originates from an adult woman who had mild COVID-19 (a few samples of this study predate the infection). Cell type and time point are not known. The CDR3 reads CAISDPGLAGLHETQYF. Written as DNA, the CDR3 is TGTGCCATCAGTGACCCCGGACTAGCGGGACTTCATGAGACCCAGTACTTC.